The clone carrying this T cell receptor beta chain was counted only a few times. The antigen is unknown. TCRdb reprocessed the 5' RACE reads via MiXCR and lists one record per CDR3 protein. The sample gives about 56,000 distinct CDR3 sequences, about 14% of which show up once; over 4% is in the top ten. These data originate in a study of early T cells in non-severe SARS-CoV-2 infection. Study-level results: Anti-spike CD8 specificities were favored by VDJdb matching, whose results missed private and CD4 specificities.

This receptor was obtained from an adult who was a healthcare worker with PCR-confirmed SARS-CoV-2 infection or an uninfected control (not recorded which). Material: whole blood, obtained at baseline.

The DNA of the CDR3 is TGTGCCAGCAAGGGGGATGTCCAAGAGACCCAGTACTTC. It translates to CASKGDVQETQYF. V usage is TRBV7-9 and J usage is TRBJ2-5; possible D gene TRBD1, 6 bases. Germline CDR1 reads SEHNR; CDR2 reads FQNEAQ (reference sequence). This CDR3 has 13 residues. V lost 7 bases, J lost 1 base, and 10 bases lay in between. Combining the CDR3 with reference TRBV7-9 and TRBJ2-5 gives the whole variable domain DTGVSQNPRHKITKRGQNVTFRCDPISEHNRLYWYRQTLGQGPEFLTYFQNEAQLEKSRLLSDRFSAERPKGSFSTLEIQRTEQGDSAMYLCASKGDVQETQYFGPGTRLLVL.